This TCR beta chain is from a study of somatic mutations in cytotoxic T cells in rheumatoid arthritis. V trimming: 0 bases; J trimming: 4 bases; junction bases outside the gene matches: 2. The CDR3 has 14 amino acids. CDR1 SGHDT and CDR2 YYEEEE come from the germline V gene. Study observations and caveats: The study found CD8+ clonality increased with age in rheumatoid arthritis patients, not healthy controls. Antigenic targets recognized by the expanded CD8+ clones remained undetermined. Rheumatoid arthritis patients showed slight TRBV07 underrepresentation, and this was not adjusted for multiple comparisons.

Isolation of the CD4+ and CD8+ populations was accomplished via positive magnetic bead selection, with purity assessed by flow cytometry. As for this clone: Its antigen is unknown.

TCRdb's copy holds only in-frame clones and misses some; the assay was immunoSEQ multiplex PCR. Here the sample spans just over 15,000 clones, 65% to 80% being singletons. The sequence came from an adult with rheumatoid arthritis. J is TRBJ2-7 and V is TRBV5-6; 9 bases agree with TRBD2. Sequenced material: CD8+ T cells sorted from blood. In DNA, the CDR3 is TGTGCCAGCAGCTTGGTTAGCGGGAGTTACGAGCAGTACTTC. Amino acids: CASSLVSGSYEQYF.